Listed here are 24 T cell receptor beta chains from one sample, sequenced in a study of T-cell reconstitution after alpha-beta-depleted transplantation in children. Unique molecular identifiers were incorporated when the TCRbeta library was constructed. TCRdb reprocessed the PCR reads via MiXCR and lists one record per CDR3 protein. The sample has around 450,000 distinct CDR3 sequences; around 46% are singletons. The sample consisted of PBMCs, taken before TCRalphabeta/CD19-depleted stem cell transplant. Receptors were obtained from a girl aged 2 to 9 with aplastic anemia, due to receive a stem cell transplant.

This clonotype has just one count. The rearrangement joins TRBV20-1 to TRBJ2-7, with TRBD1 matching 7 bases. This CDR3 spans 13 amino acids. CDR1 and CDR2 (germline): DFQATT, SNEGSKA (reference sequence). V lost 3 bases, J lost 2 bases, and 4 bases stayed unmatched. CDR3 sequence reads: CSARGDSPYEQYF. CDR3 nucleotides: TGCAGTGCTAGGGGGGACAGTCCCTACGAGCAGTACTTC.

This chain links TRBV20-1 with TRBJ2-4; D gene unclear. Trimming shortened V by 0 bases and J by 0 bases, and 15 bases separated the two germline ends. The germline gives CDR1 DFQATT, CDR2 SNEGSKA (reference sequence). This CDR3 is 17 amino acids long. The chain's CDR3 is CSARDFYVDGAKNIQYF. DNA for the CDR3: TGCAGTGCTAGAGACTTTTACGTGGACGGAGCCAAAAACATTCAGTACTTC.

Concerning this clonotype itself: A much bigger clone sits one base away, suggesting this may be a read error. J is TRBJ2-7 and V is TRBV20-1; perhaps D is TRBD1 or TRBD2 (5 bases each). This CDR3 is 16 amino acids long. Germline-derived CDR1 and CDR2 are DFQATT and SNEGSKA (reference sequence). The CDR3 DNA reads TGCGGTGCTAGAGATTTGAGGGGATTAACAGCCTACGAGCAGTACTTC. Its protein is CGARDLRGLTAYEQYF.

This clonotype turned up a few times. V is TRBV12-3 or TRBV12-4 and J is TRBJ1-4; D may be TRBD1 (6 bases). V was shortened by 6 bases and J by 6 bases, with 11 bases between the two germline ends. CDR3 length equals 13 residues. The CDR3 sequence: CASSPPGDEKLFF. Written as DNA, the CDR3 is TGTGCCAGCAGCCCGCCAGGGGATGAAAAACTGTTTTTT.

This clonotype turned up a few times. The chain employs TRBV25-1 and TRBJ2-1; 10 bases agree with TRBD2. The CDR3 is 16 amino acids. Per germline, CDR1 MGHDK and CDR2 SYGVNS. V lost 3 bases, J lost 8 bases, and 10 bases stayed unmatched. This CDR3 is CASSDQTASGSDEQFF. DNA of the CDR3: TGTGCCAGCAGTGATCAAACAGCTAGCGGGAGTGATGAGCAGTTCTTC.

The CDR3 sequence is CASSIIQGAVTEAFF. In DNA form, the CDR3 reads TGTGCCAGCAGCATAATACAGGGGGCGGTCACTGAAGCTTTCTTT. This rearrangement joins TRBV7-9 to TRBJ1-1; 9 positions agree with TRBD1. The germline CDR1 and CDR2 sequences are SEHNR and FQNEAQ (reference sequence). V was pared by 5 bases and J by 4 bases, with 8 bases of the junction left unmatched. This CDR3 spans 15 amino acids.

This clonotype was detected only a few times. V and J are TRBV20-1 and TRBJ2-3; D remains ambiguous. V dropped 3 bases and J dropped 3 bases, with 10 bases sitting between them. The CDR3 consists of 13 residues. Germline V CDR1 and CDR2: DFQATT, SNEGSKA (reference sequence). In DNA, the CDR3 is TGCAGTGCTAGTGAGGCAGTGACAGATACGCAGTATTTT. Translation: CSASEAVTDTQYF.

Written as DNA, the CDR3 is TGTGCCAGCAGCCGCTCGGGGGGCGCAGACACCGGGGAGCTGTTTTTT. Amino acid sequence: CASSRSGGADTGELFF. The chain employs TRBV5-5 and TRBJ2-2; D perhaps matches TRBD2 (7 bases). The CDR3 runs 16 residues. In germline, CDR1 is SGHKS, CDR2 YYEKEE (reference sequence). V shed 4 bases and J shed 3 bases, with 16 bases lying between them.

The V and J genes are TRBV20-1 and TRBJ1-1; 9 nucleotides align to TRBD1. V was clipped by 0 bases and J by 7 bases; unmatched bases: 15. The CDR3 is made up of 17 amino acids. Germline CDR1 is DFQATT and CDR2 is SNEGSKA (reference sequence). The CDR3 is CSARDPRGLGTGIEAFF. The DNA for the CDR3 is TGCAGTGCTAGAGATCCCCGAGGCCTTGGGACAGGGATTGAAGCTTTCTTT.

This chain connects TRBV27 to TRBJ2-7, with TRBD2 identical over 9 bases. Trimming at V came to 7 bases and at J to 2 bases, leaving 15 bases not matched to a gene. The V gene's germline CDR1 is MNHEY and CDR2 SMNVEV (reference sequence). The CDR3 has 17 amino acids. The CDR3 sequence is CASNPAWPTSGAYEQYF. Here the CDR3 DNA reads TGTGCCAGCAACCCGGCCTGGCCGACTAGCGGAGCCTACGAGCAGTACTTC.

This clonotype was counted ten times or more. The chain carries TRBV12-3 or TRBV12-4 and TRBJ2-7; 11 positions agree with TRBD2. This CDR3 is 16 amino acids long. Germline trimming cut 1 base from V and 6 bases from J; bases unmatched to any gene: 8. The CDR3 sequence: CASSLGSGRALGEQYF. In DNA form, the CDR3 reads TGTGCCAGCAGTTTAGGTAGCGGGAGGGCCTTGGGCGAGCAGTACTTC.

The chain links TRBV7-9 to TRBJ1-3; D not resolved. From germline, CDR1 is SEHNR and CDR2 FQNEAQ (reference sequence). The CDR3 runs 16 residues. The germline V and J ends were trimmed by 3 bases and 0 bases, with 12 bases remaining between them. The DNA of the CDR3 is TGTGCCAGCAGCTTTCCCCCTATGAACTCTGGAAACACCATATATTTT. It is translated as CASSFPPMNSGNTIYF.

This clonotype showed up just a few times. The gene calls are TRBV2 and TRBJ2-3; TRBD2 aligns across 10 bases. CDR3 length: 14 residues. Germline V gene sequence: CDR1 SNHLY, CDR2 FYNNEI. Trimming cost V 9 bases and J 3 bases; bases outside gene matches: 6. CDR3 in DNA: TGTGCCAGAGCGGGGGGGAGAAAAACAGATACGCAGTATTTT. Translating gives CARAGGRKTDTQYF.

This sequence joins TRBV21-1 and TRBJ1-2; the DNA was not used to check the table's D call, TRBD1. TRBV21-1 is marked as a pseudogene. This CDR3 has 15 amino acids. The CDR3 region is CASSKGRAPAPGYTF. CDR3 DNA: TGTGCCAGCAGCAAAGGTCGGGCCCCTGCCCCTGGCTACACCTTC.

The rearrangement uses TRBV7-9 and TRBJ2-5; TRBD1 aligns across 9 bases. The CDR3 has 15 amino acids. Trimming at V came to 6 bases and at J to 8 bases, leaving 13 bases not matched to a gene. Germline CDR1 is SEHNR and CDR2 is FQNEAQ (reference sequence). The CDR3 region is CASSFTGTGPGTQYF. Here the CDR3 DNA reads TGTGCCAGCAGTTTTACCGGGACAGGGCCGGGTACCCAGTACTTC.

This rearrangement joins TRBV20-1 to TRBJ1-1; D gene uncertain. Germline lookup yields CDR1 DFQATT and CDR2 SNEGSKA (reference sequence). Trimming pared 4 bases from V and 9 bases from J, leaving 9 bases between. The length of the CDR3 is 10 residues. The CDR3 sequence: CSAISRKAFF. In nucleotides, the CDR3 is TGCAGTGCTATTAGCCGAAAAGCTTTCTTT.

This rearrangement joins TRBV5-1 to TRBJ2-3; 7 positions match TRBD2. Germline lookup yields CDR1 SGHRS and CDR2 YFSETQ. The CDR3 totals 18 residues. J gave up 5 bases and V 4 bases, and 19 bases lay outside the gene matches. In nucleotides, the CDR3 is TGCGCCAGCAGCCCGGGAGTGCCGCGGGAGCCCCAAGGAGATACGCAGTATTTT. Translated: CASSPGVPREPQGDTQYF.

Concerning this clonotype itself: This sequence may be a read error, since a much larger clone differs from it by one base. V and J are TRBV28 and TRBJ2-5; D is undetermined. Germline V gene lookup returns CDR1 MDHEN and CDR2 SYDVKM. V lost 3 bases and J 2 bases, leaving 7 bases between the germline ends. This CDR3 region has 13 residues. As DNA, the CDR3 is TGTGCCAGCAGTTTTACCAGACAAGAGACCCAGTACTTC. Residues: CASSFTRQETQYF.

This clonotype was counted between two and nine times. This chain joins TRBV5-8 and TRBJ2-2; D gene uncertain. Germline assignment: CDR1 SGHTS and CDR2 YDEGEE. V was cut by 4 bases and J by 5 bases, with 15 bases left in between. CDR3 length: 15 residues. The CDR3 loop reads CASSPPRGVTGELFF. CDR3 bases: TGTGCCAGCAGCCCGCCCCGTGGGGTAACCGGGGAGCTGTTTTTT.

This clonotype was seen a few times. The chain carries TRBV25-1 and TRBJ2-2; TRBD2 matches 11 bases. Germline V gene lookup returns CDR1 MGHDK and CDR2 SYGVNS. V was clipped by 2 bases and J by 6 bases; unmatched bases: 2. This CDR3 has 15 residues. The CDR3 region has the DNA TGTGCCAGCAGTGAACTAGCGGGAGGACCCGGGGAGCTGTTTTTT. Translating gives CASSELAGGPGELFF.

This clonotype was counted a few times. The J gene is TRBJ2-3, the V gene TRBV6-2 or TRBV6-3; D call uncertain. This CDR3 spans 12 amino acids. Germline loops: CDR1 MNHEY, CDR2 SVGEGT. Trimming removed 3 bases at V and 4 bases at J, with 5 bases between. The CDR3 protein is CASSYGPDTQYF. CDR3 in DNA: TGTGCCAGCAGTTATGGCCCAGATACGCAGTATTTT.

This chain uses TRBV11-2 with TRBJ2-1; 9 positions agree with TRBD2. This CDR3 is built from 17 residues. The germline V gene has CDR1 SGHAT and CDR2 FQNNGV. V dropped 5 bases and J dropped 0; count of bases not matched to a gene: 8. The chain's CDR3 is CASSGLAGISSYNEQFF. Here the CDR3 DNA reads TGTGCCAGCAGCGGGCTAGCGGGAATTTCCTCCTACAATGAGCAGTTCTTC.

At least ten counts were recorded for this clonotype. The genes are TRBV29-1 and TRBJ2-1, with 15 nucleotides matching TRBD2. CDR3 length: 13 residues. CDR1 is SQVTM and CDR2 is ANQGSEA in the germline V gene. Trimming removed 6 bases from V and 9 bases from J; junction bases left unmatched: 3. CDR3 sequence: CSVSGLAGGEQFF. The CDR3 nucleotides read TGCAGCGTCTCGGGACTAGCGGGGGGTGAGCAGTTCTTC.

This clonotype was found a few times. The CDR3 protein is CASKTLDTQYF. In nucleotides, the CDR3 is TGTGCCAGCAAGACTTTAGATACGCAGTATTTT. The V call is TRBV6-5, the J call TRBJ2-3; D unclear. V lost 7 bases and J 5 bases, leaving 7 bases between the germline ends. The CDR3 sequence is 11 residues long. Germline CDR1 MNHEY, CDR2 SVGAGI.